Listed below are T cell receptor beta chains from one sample, sequenced in a study of T cell changes during pregnancy in multiple sclerosis. Produced via immunoSEQ multiplex PCR; TCRdb's table is partial and in-frame only. The sample lists about 40,000 clones; 89% were seen once. This sample comprised CD4+ T cells from peripheral blood mononuclear cells, obtained in the first trimester of pregnancy. The receptors stem from a female donor with multiple sclerosis, enrolled in a pregnancy study. Each CDR3 is given with its conserved first and last residue. D genes are given only for firm matches.

v_call	j_call	d_call	cdr3_aa	cdr3_nt
TRBV11-2	TRBJ2-7	NA	CASSLVLGQVHEQYF	TGTGCCAGCAGCTTAGTCCTGGGACAAGTCCACGAGCAGTACTTC
TRBV5-1	TRBJ1-4	NA	CASSPGTNEKLFF	TGCGCCAGCAGTCCCGGGACTAATGAAAAACTGTTTTTT
TRBV27	TRBJ2-7	TRBD2	CASSRTAASGIYEQYF	TGTGCCAGCAGTCGGACTGCGGCTAGCGGGATTTACGAGCAGTACTTC
TRBV21-1	TRBJ2-7	NA	CASSVRPGHHEQYF	TGTGCCAGCAGCGTCCGCCCGGGACACCACGAGCAGTACTTC
TRBV6-5	TRBJ2-7	NA	CASSPGHYYEQYF	TGTGCCAGCAGCCCGGGACACTATTACGAGCAGTACTTC
TRBV2	TRBJ2-7	NA	CASSEGNSYEQYF	TGTGCCAGCAGTGAGGGCAACTCCTACGAGCAGTACTTC
TRBV28	TRBJ1-4	NA	CASSRRQNALPDEKLFF	TGTGCCAGCAGCCGACGACAGAATGCCTTACCCGATGAAAAACTGTTTTTT
TRBV28	TRBJ2-1	TRBD2	CASSFEETSGIYNEQFF	TGTGCCAGCAGTTTCGAAGAGACTAGCGGGATCTACAATGAGCAGTTCTTC
TRBV16	TRBJ1-1	NA	CASSRPGGNTEAFF	TGTGCCAGCAGCCGTCCCGGGGGGAACACTGAAGCTTTCTTT
TRBV25-1	TRBJ2-5	NA	CASSDYGEVGETQYF	TGTGCCAGCAGTGACTATGGGGAGGTCGGGGAGACCCAGTACTTC